These 17 T cell receptor beta chains were sequenced from one sample in a study of post-analysis software for immune sequencing data. Study outcomes and limitations: TRBV5-6, TRBV5-1 and TRBV20-1 were among a handful of TRBV segments more frequent in patients than controls.

Sequencing libraries made from TCR beta cDNA carried unique molecular identifiers. A single record per CDR3 protein comes from TCRdb applying MiXCR to the PCR reads. The table lists roughly 600,000 distinct CDR3 sequences, 44% of them singletons, with 1.7% in the top ten. The antigens for these receptors are not known. The sequenced sample consisted of blood. The receptors were gathered from a girl between 10 and 17 years old with multiple sclerosis.

This clonotype was found once. The chain uses TRBV15 and TRBJ1-5; 8 bases line up with TRBD1. CDR1 and CDR2 (germline): LNHNV, YYDKDF (reference sequence). The CDR3 covers 15 residues. V was pared by 4 bases and J by 4 bases, with 6 bases of the junction left unmatched. Here the CDR3 DNA reads TGTGCCACCAGCAAAGCGGACAGGGATAATCAGCCCCAGCATTTT. Protein product: CATSKADRDNQPQHF.

This chain connects TRBV5-1 to TRBJ1-2; D not resolved. The V and J ends lost 0 bases and 3 bases respectively, with 6 bases between them. Germline CDR1 and CDR2: SGHRS and YFSETQ. The CDR3 length is 13 residues. CDR3: CASSLEHHYGYTF. The CDR3 DNA reads as TGCGCCAGCAGCTTGGAACACCACTATGGCTACACCTTC.

The table lists this clonotype with a few counts. This may come from a read error, since a much larger clone is one base off. In DNA form, the CDR3 reads TGTGCCATCAGTGAGCAGGAGGCCCAGTACTTC. This gives the protein CAISEQEAQYF. This chain joins TRBV10-3 and TRBJ2-5, with D perhaps matching TRBD2 (5 bases). Germline V gives CDR1 ENHRY, CDR2 SYGVKD. CDR3 length: 11 amino acids. Deletions cut 2 bases from V and 9 bases from J, with 7 bases between.

This clonotype was seen more than once but under ten times. CDR3 coding DNA: TGCGCCAGCAGCCAAGATTATATTGGGCGGAACTATGGCTACACCTTC. This translates into CASSQDYIGRNYGYTF. The genes are TRBV4-1 and TRBJ1-2; D uncertain. This CDR3 has 16 amino acids. The V gene lost 0 bases and the J gene lost 2 bases, with 13 bases spanning the gap. Germline V gene data show CDR1 as MGHRA and CDR2 as YSYEKL.

This chain links TRBV20-1 with TRBJ1-2, with 8 bases aligning to TRBD1. The CDR3 covers 15 residues. Germline CDR1 and CDR2: DFQATT and SNEGSKA (reference sequence). With 4 bases clipped from V and 7 bases from J, the junction kept 14 bases outside the gene matches. The CDR3 sequence is CSAISGTGGFAGYTF. The CDR3 DNA reads TGCAGTGCTATTTCTGGAACAGGGGGTTTCGCTGGCTACACCTTC.

As concerns this clonotype: This may come from a read error, since a much larger clone is one base off. This chain links TRBV12-3 or TRBV12-4 with TRBJ2-3; the D is unclear. The V end was cut by 6 bases, the J end by 4 bases, with 2 bases between. This CDR3 spans 10 amino acids. CDR3 residues: CASSPDTQYF. CDR3 coding DNA: TGTGCCAGCAGCCCAGATACGCAGTATTTT.

This sequence joins TRBV12-3 or TRBV12-4 and TRBJ1-4; a weak D match, TRBD1 (5 bases). This CDR3 is built from 15 residues. Trimming took off 5 bases at V and 6 bases at J, with 16 bases between the two ends. CDR3 amino acids: CASSAYRSTYEKLFF. In nucleotides, the CDR3 is TGTGCCAGCAGTGCGTACAGGTCTACTTATGAAAAACTGTTTTTT.

The chain recombines TRBV5-1 with TRBJ1-2; D is possibly TRBD1 (5 bases). Germline V gives CDR1 SGHRS, CDR2 YFSETQ. V dropped 4 bases and J dropped 3 bases, with 10 bases sitting between them. The CDR3 extends over 13 amino acids. DNA of the CDR3: TGCGCCAGCAGCGTAGACAGAGACTATGGCTACACCTTC. Translating it yields CASSVDRDYGYTF. The full variable domain, its missing parts supplied by reference TRBV5-1 and TRBJ1-2, is KAGVTQTPRYLIKTRGQQVTLSCSPISGHRSVSWYQQTPGQGLQFLFEYFSETQRNKGNFPGRFSGRQFSNSRSEMNVSTLELGDSALYLCASSVDRDYGYTFGSGTRLTVV.

This clonotype was observed a few times. This chain connects TRBV12-5 to TRBJ1-5; 9 nucleotides match TRBD1. V shed 1 base and J 6 bases; nucleotides not matched to a gene: 10. The CDR3 has 17 amino acids. Germline CDR1 is LGHNT and CDR2 is FRNRAP. DNA of the CDR3: TGTGCTAGTGGTTTGGACGCTGGACAGGGGACAACTCAGCCCCAGCATTTT. Translating it yields CASGLDAGQGTTQPQHF.

This rearrangement joins TRBV7-9 to TRBJ1-2; TRBD1 agrees at 9 bases. The V segment lost 5 bases and the J segment 5 bases; nucleotides outside the gene matches: 12. CDR1 and CDR2 (germline): SEHNR, FQNEAQ (reference sequence). The CDR3 sequence is 16 residues long. The CDR3 DNA reads TGTGCCAGCAGCCGCCTCCAGGGACAGGGAAAGTATGGCTACACCTTC. Protein sequence: CASSRLQGQGKYGYTF.

This chain links TRBV12-3 or TRBV12-4 with TRBJ2-3, with 9 bases aligning to TRBD1. The CDR3 extends over 13 amino acids. V was pared by 7 bases and J by 4 bases, with 3 bases of the junction left unmatched. CDR3 loop: CASIGQGSDTQYF. CDR3 DNA sequence: TGTGCCAGCATCGGACAGGGGTCAGATACGCAGTATTTT.

The V call is TRBV12-3 or TRBV12-4, the J call TRBJ2-2, with 9 bases lining up with TRBD2. This CDR3 has 17 amino acids. The V segment lost 5 bases and the J segment 6 bases; nucleotides outside the gene matches: 13. CDR3 nucleotide sequence: TGTGCCAGCAGTCATTACGGGGCTAGCGGGACCTCCGGGGAGCTGTTTTTT. Its translation: CASSHYGASGTSGELFF.

This clonotype has just a few counts. The chain employs TRBV5-1 and TRBJ1-1; the D gene is possibly TRBD1 (5 bases). V gave up 0 bases and J gave up 2 bases, with 8 bases separating them. The CDR3 consists of 14 residues. Germline V gene data show CDR1 as SGHRS and CDR2 as YFSETQ. The CDR3 region has the DNA TGCGCCAGCAGCTTGGCCGGGGGTAACACTGAAGCTTTCTTT. Protein product: CASSLAGGNTEAFF.

This clonotype was seen a handful of times. V is TRBV12-3 or TRBV12-4 and J is TRBJ2-3; D not certain. V shed 6 bases and J shed 0 bases, with 19 bases lying between them. The CDR3 totals 17 residues. The CDR3 loop reads CASSPLRSGGSTDTQYF. CDR3 nucleotides: TGTGCCAGCAGCCCTCTTAGGTCGGGCGGAAGCACAGATACGCAGTATTTT.

The chain is built from TRBV7-9 and TRBJ1-4; the match to TRBD1 covers 8 bases. Per the germline V gene, CDR1 is SEHNR and CDR2 is FQNEAQ (reference sequence). The CDR3 has 15 amino acids. Germline trimming cut 4 bases from V and 7 bases from J; bases unmatched to any gene: 8. The CDR3 sequence is CASSYGQGRLEKLFF. For the CDR3, the DNA is TGTGCCAGCAGCTACGGACAGGGCCGTCTTGAAAAACTGTTTTTT.

The chain recombines TRBV7-8 with TRBJ1-5, with 8 bases that match TRBD1. The CDR3 is 17 residues long. V was clipped by 4 bases and J by 3 bases; unmatched bases: 11. Germline CDR1 SGHVS, CDR2 FQNEAQ. The chain's CDR3 is CASSSYRQGRSNQPQHF. The CDR3 DNA reads as TGTGCCAGCAGCTCCTATCGACAGGGGAGATCCAATCAGCCCCAGCATTTT.

CDR3 bases: TGTGCCAGCAGCTTGAGACTAGCGGGAGAGAATGAGCAGTTCTTC. Its protein product is CASSLRLAGENEQFF. V gene TRBV5-6 combines with J gene TRBJ2-1, with TRBD2 matching over 12 bases. Germline assignment: CDR1 SGHDT and CDR2 YYEEEE. V gave up 1 base and J gave up 7 bases; unmatched junction bases: 3. The CDR3 totals 15 residues.